This T cell receptor beta chain emerged from a study of metastatic and nonmetastatic thyroid tumors. Study conclusions and caveats: It was reported that TCR beta diversity was significantly higher in malignant thyroid tumors than benign nodules, in blood and tumor.

Germline CDR1 reads MNHNS; CDR2 reads SASEGT. Trimming shortened V by 8 bases and J by 1 base, and 11 bases separated the two germline ends. The CDR3 covers 13 residues. In the study's own analysis: Building a distant-metastasis classifier for papillary thyroid cancer drew on CDR3 differences across clinicopathological groups. TCRdb reprocessed the PCR reads using MiXCR. Clone size and V and J calls follow TCRdb, not the original study. This sample yields around 35,000 clones, of which approximately 17% are seen a single time; roughly 6% belongs to the top ten. This clone occurred many times. Its antigen is as yet unknown. Each patient went into thyroid surgery without having received any treatment.

Sequencing was done on a sample of blood. The gene calls are TRBV6-1 and TRBJ1-1; D not resolved. The receptor was isolated from a male donor with papillary thyroid cancer or a benign thyroid nodule (not recorded which). Some clones in this sample may be carry-over from other donors' samples. CDR3 nucleotide sequence: TGTGCCAGCGAGAGGGATCAGAACACTGAAGCTTTCTTT. It is translated as CASERDQNTEAFF.